This T cell receptor beta chain originates from a study of shared clonotypes between healthy human individuals. As regards this clone: Its specificity is unknown.

Germline V lookup: CDR1 MDHEN, CDR2 SYDVKM. The CDR3 sequence is 16 residues long. The investigators split CD4+ cells into a CD45RA+ naive subset and a CD45RA-negative memory subset. Findings and limits, study-wide: In contrast to clonotypes shared by all four donors, non-shared clonotypes had lower generation probabilities.

The repertoire was sequenced with immunoSEQ multiplex PCR; TCRdb's copy has only in-frame clones and lacks some. The sample carries more than 2,000,000 clones, 85% to 95% recorded once. This clonotype was obtained from a young man in good health. Some clones in this sample may be carry-over from other donors' samples. V is TRBV28 and J is TRBJ2-5, with D tentatively TRBD2 (6 bases). The end of the DNA aligns better with TRBJ2-7, so the J call may be wrong. The sample comprised naive CD4+ T cells from PBMCs. Subset meaning: CD45RA+ positively selected. The CDR3 loop is CASSELDGGRSYEQYF. The CDR3 nucleotides read TGTGCCAGCAGCGAGCTAGACGGGGGTCGCTCCTACGAGCAGTACTTC.